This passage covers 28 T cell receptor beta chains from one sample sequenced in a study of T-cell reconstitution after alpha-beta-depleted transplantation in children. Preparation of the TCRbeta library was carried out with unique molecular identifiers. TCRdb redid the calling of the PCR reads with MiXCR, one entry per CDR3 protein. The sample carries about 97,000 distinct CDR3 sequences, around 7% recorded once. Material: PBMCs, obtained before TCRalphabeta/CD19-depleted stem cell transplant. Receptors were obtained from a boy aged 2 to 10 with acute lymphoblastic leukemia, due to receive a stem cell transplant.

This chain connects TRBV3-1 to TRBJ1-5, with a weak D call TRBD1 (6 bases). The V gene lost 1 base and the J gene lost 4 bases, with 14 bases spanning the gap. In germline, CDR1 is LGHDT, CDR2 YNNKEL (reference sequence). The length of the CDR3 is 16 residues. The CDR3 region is CASSQGGGGSNQPQHF. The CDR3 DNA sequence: TGTGCCAGCAGCCAAGGGGGAGGGGGGTCGAATCAGCCCCAGCATTTT.

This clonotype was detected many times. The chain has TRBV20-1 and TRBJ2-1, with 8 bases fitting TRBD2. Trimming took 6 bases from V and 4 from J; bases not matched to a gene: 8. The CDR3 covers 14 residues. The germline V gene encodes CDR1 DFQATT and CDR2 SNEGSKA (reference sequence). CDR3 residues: CSAGGGTPYNEQFF. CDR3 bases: TGCAGTGCAGGCGGGGGGACCCCATACAATGAGCAGTTCTTC.

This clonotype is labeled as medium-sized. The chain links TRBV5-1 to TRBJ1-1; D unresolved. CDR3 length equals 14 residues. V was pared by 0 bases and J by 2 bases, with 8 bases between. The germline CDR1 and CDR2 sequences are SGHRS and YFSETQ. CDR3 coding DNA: TGCGCCAGCAGCTTGGTCGGGGATAACACTGAAGCTTTCTTT. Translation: CASSLVGDNTEAFF.

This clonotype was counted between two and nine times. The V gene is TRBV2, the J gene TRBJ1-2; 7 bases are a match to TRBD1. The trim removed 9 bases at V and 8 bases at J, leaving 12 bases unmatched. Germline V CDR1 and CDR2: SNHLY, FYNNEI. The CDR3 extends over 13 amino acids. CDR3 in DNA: TGTGCCAGGGAGGACAGGATTATTGGGGGCTACACCTTC. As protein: CAREDRIIGGYTF.

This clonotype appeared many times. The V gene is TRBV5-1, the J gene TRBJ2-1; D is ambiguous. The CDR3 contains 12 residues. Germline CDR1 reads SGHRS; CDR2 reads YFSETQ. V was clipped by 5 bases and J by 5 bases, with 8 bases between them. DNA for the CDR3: TGCGCCAGCAGGCCCGGAGACAATGAGCAGTTCTTC. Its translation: CASRPGDNEQFF.

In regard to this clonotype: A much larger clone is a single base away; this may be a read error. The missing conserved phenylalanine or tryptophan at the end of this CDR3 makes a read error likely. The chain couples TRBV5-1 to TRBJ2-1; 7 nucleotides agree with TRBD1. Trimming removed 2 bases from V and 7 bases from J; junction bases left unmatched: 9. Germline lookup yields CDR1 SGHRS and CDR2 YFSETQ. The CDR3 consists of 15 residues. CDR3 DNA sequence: TGCGCCAGCAGCTTCGACAGGGTGTTGGGGAATGAGCAGTTCTCC. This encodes CASSFDRVLGNEQFS.

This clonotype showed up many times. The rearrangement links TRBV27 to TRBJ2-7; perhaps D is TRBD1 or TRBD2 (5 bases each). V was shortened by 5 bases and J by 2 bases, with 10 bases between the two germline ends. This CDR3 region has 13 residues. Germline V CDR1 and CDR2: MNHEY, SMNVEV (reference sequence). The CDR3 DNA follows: TGTGCCAGCAGTCTGGGGGAACCCTACGAGCAGTACTTC. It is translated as CASSLGEPYEQYF.

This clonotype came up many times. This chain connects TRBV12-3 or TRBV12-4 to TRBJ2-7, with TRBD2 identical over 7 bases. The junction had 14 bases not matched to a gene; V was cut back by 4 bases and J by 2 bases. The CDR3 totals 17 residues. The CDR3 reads CASSWGGVPWGTYEQYF. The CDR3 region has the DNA TGTGCCAGCAGTTGGGGGGGAGTCCCTTGGGGAACCTACGAGCAGTACTTC.

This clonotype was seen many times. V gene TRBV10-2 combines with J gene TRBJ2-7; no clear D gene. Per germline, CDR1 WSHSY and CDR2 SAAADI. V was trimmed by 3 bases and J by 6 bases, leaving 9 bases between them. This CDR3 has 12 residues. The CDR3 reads CASSDLPTEQYF. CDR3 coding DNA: TGCGCCAGCAGTGACCTCCCGACCGAGCAGTACTTC.

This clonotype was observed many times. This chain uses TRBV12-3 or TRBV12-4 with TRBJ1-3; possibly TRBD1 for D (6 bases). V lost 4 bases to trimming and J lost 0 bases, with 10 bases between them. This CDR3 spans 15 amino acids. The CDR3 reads CASSSGDSSGNTIYF. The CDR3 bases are TGTGCCAGCAGTTCAGGGGACTCCTCTGGAAACACCATATATTTT.

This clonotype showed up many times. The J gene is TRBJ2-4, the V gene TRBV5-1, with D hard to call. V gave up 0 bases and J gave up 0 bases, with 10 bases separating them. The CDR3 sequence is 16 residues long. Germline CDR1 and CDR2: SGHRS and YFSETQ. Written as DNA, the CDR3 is TGCGCCAGCAGCTTGGAGCCCGCCCTAGCCAAAAACATTCAGTACTTC. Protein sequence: CASSLEPALAKNIQYF.

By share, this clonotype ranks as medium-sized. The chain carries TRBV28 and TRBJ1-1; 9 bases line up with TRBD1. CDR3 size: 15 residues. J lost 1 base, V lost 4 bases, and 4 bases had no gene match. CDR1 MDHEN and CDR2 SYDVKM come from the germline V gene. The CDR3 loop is CASSSPGQGNTEAFF. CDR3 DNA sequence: TGTGCCAGCAGTTCTCCGGGACAGGGGAACACTGAAGCTTTCTTT.

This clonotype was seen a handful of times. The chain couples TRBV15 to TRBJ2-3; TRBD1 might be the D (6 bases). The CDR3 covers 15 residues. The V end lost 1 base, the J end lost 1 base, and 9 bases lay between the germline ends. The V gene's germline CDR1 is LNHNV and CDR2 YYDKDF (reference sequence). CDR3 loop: CATSRVRQGTDTQYF. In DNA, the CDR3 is TGTGCCACCAGCAGAGTAAGACAGGGCACAGATACGCAGTATTTT.

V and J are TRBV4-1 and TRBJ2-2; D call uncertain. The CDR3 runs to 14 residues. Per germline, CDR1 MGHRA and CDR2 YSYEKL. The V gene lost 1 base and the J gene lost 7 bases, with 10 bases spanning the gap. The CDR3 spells CASSQAPLLGELFF. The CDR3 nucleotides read TGCGCCAGCAGCCAAGCTCCCTTACTCGGGGAGCTGTTTTTT.

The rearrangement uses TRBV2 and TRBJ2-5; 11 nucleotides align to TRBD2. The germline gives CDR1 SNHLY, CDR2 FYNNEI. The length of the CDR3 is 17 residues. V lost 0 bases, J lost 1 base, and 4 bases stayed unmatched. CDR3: CASSEARGLAVQETQYF. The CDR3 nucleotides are TGTGCCAGCAGTGAAGCGCGGGGACTAGCGGTCCAAGAGACCCAGTACTTC.

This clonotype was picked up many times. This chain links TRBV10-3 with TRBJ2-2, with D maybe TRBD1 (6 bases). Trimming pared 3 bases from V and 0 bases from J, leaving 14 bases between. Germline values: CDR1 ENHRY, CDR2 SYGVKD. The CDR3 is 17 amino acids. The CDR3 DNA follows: TGTGCCATCAGTGACCTGACAGGCTACTCGAACACCGGGGAGCTGTTTTTT. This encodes CAISDLTGYSNTGELFF.

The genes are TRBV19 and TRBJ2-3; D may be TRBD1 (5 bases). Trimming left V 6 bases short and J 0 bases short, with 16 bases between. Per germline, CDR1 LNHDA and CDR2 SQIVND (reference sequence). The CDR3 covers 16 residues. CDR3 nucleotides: TGTGCCAGTAGCGCCGACAGCGACCCTAGCACAGATACGCAGTATTTT. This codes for CASSADSDPSTDTQYF.

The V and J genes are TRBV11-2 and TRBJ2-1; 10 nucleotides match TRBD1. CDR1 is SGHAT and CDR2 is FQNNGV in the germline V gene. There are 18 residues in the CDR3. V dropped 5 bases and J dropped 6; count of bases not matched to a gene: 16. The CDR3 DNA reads TGTGCCAGCAGCCCTGTGGGAGAACCCGGGACAGGGGTCAATGAGCAGTTCTTC. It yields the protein CASSPVGEPGTGVNEQFF.

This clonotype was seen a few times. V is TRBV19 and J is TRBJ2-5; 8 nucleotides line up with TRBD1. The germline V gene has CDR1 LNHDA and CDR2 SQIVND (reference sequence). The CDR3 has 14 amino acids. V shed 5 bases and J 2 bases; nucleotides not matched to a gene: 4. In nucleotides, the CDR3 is TGTGCCAGTAGTGCACAGGGGGTTCAAGAGACCCAGTACTTC. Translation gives CASSAQGVQETQYF.

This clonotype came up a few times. CDR3 loop: CASSFRTNTEAFF. The CDR3 DNA reads as TGTGCCAGCAGCTTTCGGACCAACACTGAAGCTTTCTTT. The chain employs TRBV11-2 and TRBJ1-1; D is ambiguous. The CDR3 runs 13 residues. V shed 3 bases and J shed 2 bases, with 7 bases lying between them. CDR1 and CDR2 (germline): SGHAT, FQNNGV.

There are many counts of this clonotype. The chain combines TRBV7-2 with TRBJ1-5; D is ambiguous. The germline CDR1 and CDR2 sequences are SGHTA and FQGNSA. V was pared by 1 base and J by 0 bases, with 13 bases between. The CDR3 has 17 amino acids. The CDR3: CASSLGNLGYSNQPQHF. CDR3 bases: TGTGCCAGCAGCTTAGGGAACCTGGGGTATAGCAATCAGCCCCAGCATTTT.

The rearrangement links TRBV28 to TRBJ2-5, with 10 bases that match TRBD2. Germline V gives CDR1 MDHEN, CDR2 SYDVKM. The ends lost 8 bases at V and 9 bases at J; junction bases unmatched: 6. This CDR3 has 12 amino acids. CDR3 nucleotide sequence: TGTGCCAGCGCCGGGAGCGGGAGGGCCCAGTACTTC. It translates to CASAGSGRAQYF.

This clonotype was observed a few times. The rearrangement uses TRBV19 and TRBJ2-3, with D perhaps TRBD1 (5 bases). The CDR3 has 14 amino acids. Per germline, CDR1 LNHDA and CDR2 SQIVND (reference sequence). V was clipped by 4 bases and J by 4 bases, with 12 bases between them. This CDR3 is CASSTLGAADTQYF. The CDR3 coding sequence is TGTGCCAGTAGTACTCTAGGGGCGGCAGATACGCAGTATTTT.

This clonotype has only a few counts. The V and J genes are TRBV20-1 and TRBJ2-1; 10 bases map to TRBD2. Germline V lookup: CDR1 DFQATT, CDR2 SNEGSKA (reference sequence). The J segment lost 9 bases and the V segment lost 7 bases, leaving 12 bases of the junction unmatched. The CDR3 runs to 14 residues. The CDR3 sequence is CSGIAGGLLSEQFF. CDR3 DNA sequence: TGCAGTGGGATAGCGGGGGGCCTTTTGAGTGAGCAGTTCTTC.

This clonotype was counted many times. CDR3 region: CASTPERGSQYF. The CDR3 DNA is TGTGCCAGCACCCCAGAGAGGGGGTCGCAGTATTTT. The chain couples TRBV2 to TRBJ2-3; D is perhaps TRBD1 (6 bases). The CDR3 extends over 12 amino acids. Trimming pared 7 bases from V and 10 bases from J, leaving 15 bases between. The germline CDR1 and CDR2 sequences are SNHLY and FYNNEI.

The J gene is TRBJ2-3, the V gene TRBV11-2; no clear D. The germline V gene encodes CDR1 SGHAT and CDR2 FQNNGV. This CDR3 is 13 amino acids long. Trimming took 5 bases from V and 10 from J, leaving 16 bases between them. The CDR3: CASSPWSPWAQYF. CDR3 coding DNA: TGTGCCAGCAGCCCTTGGAGTCCTTGGGCGCAGTATTTT.

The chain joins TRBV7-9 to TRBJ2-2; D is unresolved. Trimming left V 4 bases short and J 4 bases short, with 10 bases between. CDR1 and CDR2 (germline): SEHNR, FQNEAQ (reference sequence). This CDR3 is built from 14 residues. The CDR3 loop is CASSSLTGTGELFF. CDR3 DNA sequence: TGTGCCAGCAGCTCATTAACTGGCACCGGGGAGCTGTTTTTT.

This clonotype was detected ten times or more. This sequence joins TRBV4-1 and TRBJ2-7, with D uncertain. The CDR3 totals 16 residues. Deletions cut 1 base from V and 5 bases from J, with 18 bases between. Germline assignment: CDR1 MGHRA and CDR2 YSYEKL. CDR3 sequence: CASSQARYGIPDEQYF. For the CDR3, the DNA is TGCGCCAGCAGCCAAGCTAGGTACGGTATTCCGGACGAGCAGTACTTC.